The entry below gives a single T cell receptor (beta chain) sequence along with its context. What antigen it recognizes has not been identified. One base away there is no much larger clone; base qualities are not given. This specimen belongs to a study of blood T cell repertoires in COVID-19 (dated by TCRdb to the early 2020s). About the study as a whole: The collaborator samples originated in the United States, Italy and Spain and spanned the acute and convalescent phases of COVID-19. The prospective study material was composed of cDNA or gDNA derived from T cells, B-cell-depleted T cells, or PBMCs. The dataset comprised deeply sampled blood TCRbeta repertoires from subjects exposed to, actively infected with, or recovered from COVID-19. A freely available public database, intended as a resource for researchers studying the immune response to SARS-CoV-2, is where the repertoires were released. The samples were drawn from two sources: the first 160 participants of the ongoing ImmuneRACE study, and 1,200 or so subjects contributed by 6 global collaborators. Nearly every sample came with metadata listing a de-identified subject ID, COVID-19 status, age in years and sex. Where HLA class I and class II types were available, the types were taken from metadata supplied by the sample provider, not from assay-based typing. On the study overall, not on this receptor specifically: The quantity of clinical and demographic metadata differed by source and by participant and was supplied without curation.

Participants in the prospective study were aged about 18 to 95 years, lived in 20 to 30 United States geographic areas, and enrolled through a virtual design. Cohort assignment in the prospective study relied on participant-reported clinical history from a screening survey and a study questionnaire. In the prospective study, whole blood, serum and a nasopharyngeal or oropharyngeal swab were collected from each participant by mobile phlebotomists. Additional blood draws and questionnaires over a roughly two-month period could optionally be provided by prospective study participants. Blood samples from the prospective study were shipped frozen or at room temperature prior to DNA extraction. TCRbeta CDR3 regions were amplified from genomic DNA using the immunoSEQ Assay, a bias-controlled multiplex PCR. The paper's processing steps were these. Nucleated cell counts per sample were estimated from amplification of reference gene primers within the assay. To quantify the absolute abundance of each unique TCRbeta CDR3 rearrangement, sequence reads were collapsed and filtered. Productive Simpson clonality was computed per sample as the square root of Simpson's diversity index over productive rearrangements. Entries here come from immuneACCESS through TCRdb and include only in-frame sequences with V and J called. Some clones fail to appear in such tables; in the studies checked, an unresolved V gene covers under half of the shortfall, and the cause of the remainder is unknown. The V and J calls and clone size are taken from that table; D and trimming were inferred from the DNA. The sample profile shows around 230,000 clones; roughly 91% of them were found once. Of the sample, less than 4% falls within the top ten clones.

CDR1 and CDR2 were assigned from the germline V gene as SGHTA and FQGTGA. The CDR3 starts with the cysteine, ends with the phenylalanine, and has 15 residues. The sequence is cut down to CDR3 DNA, 45 bases in frame from base 1. V has 3 bases trimmed and J has 1 base trimmed; junction bases matching no gene number 1. Sequenced: PBMCs or T cells enriched from blood (not recorded which). This sequence uses TRBV7-3 and TRBJ2-5; 11 bases in the middle match TRBD2. This receptor was identified in a woman in her 30s with acute COVID-19. The sequence in DNA is TGTGCCAGCAGCTTGACTAGCGGGGTCCAAGAGACCCAGTACTTC. The encoded protein is CASSLTSGVQETQYF.